A single sample is the source of the 20 T cell receptor beta chains below, sequenced in a study of cytomegalovirus exposure and HLA in healthy donors. The study ran its PCR with 60 Vbeta and 13 Jbeta primers. Produced via immunoSEQ multiplex PCR; TCRdb's table is partial and in-frame only. In the table there are about 89,000 clones, roughly 80% of which are singletons. The sample consisted of PBMCs. Receptors were obtained from a man younger than 45 in good health and CMV-seronegative.

The chain is built from TRBV5-1 and TRBJ1-1; the D is unclear. This CDR3 has 17 amino acids. Germline loops: CDR1 SGHRS, CDR2 YFSETQ. V was trimmed by 4 bases and J by 0 bases, leaving 19 bases between them. The CDR3 nucleotides read TGCGCCAGCAGCATTGCTAGCACTAGAAACATGAACACTGAAGCTTTCTTT. It yields the protein CASSIASTRNMNTEAFF.

J is TRBJ2-1 and V is TRBV5-1; 10 nucleotides align to TRBD1. This CDR3 has 16 residues. V was clipped by 5 bases and J by 10 bases; unmatched bases: 15. The germline CDR1 and CDR2 sequences are SGHRS and YFSETQ. CDR3 region: CASRFNPGQGRGEQFF. The DNA of the CDR3 is TGCGCCAGCAGGTTCAACCCGGGACAGGGGCGAGGGGAGCAGTTCTTC.

This chain links TRBV5-4 with TRBJ1-6, with 8 bases identical to TRBD1. CDR1 and CDR2 from the germline V gene are SGHNT and YYREEE (reference sequence). V was clipped by 0 bases and J by 7 bases; unmatched bases: 0. The CDR3 is 14 amino acids. CDR3 in amino acids: CASSLDRGNSPLHF. In nucleotides, the CDR3 is TGTGCCAGCAGCTTGGACAGGGGGAATTCACCCCTCCACTTT.

J is TRBJ1-1 and V is TRBV6-5, with TRBD1 matching 7 bases. CDR3 length: 14 amino acids. V trimming: 5 bases; J trimming: 4 bases; junction bases outside the gene matches: 7. Looked up from germline, CDR1 is MNHEY and CDR2 is SVGAGI. The CDR3 spells CASSTGETGTEAFF. In DNA form, the CDR3 reads TGTGCCAGCAGTACAGGGGAGACGGGCACTGAAGCTTTCTTT.

This chain links TRBV28 with TRBJ1-1, with D perhaps TRBD1 (5 bases). This CDR3 is built from 14 residues. Germline values: CDR1 MDHEN, CDR2 SYDVKM. V was pared by 7 bases and J by 1 base, with 13 bases between. CDR3 nucleotide sequence: TGTGCCAGCACCCCCAGGGTCTGGAACACTGAAGCTTTCTTT. It codes for CASTPRVWNTEAFF.

This sequence joins TRBV28 and TRBJ1-2; D gene uncertain. Looked up from germline, CDR1 is MDHEN and CDR2 is SYDVKM. The CDR3 contains 13 residues. V was trimmed by 3 bases and J by 0 bases, leaving 5 bases between them. CDR3 nucleotides: TGTGCCAGCAGTTTTGTCACTAACTATGGCTACACCTTC. This encodes CASSFVTNYGYTF.

A remark on this clone: A junction end diverges from the germline sequence, so it may reflect a read error. V usage is TRBV30 and J usage is TRBJ1-1, with TRBD1 matching over 8 bases. The length of the CDR3 is 14 residues. CDR1 is GTSNPN, CDR2 SVGIG, per germline (reference sequence). CDR3 bases: TGTGCCTGGAGTGCCGGCAGGGGGCTCACTGGAGCTTTCTTT. Protein sequence: CAWSAGRGLTGAFF.

V is TRBV7-9 and J is TRBJ2-3, with 7 bases matching TRBD1. Germline V CDR1 and CDR2: SEHNR, FQNEAQ (reference sequence). This CDR3 spans 14 amino acids. The junction had 6 bases not matched to a gene; V was cut back by 5 bases and J by 4 bases. The CDR3 bases are TGTGCCAGCAGCCCTTTAGGACAGGCAGATACGCAGTATTTT. This translates into CASSPLGQADTQYF. Based on the CDR3 plus reference TRBV7-9 and TRBJ2-3, the full variable domain is DTGVSQNPRHKITKRGQNVTFRCDPISEHNRLYWYRQTLGQGPEFLTYFQNEAQLEKSRLLSDRFSAERPKGSFSTLEIQRTEQGDSAMYLCASSPLGQADTQYFGPGTRLTVL.

The chain uses TRBV10-3 and TRBJ2-7; the D is unclear. There are 12 residues in the CDR3. V was clipped by 3 bases and J by 2 bases, with 5 bases between them. Germline CDR1 reads ENHRY; CDR2 reads SYGVKD. The CDR3 sequence: CAISESAYEQYF. The CDR3 nucleotides are TGTGCCATCAGTGAATCAGCCTACGAGCAGTACTTC.

This clone has more than one count but fewer than ten. V is TRBV2 and J is TRBJ1-1, with D possibly being TRBD1 (5 bases). CDR1 and CDR2 (germline): SNHLY, FYNNEI. V was pared by 6 bases and J by 11 bases, with 19 bases between. There are 13 residues in the CDR3. This CDR3 is CASSPGPAQGAFF. As DNA, the CDR3 is TGTGCCAGCAGCCCGGGCCCAGCCCAGGGCGCTTTCTTT.

This clone was counted a few times. The chain employs TRBV6-5 and TRBJ1-5; no definite D call. The CDR3 is made up of 14 amino acids. Looked up from germline, CDR1 is MNHEY and CDR2 is SVGAGI. Trimming took off 0 bases at V and 5 bases at J, with 8 bases between the two ends. For the CDR3, the DNA is TGTGCCAGCAGTTACTCTGAGGGCTATCAGCCCCAGCATTTT. Protein product: CASSYSEGYQPQHF.

The table lists this clone with a few counts. This rearrangement joins TRBV6-1 to TRBJ2-5; 10 bases agree with TRBD2. The CDR3 covers 15 residues. CDR1 and CDR2 from the germline V gene are MNHNS and SASEGT. V was pared by 6 bases and J by 4 bases, with 8 bases of the junction left unmatched. The DNA of the CDR3 is TGTGCCAGCAGCCCCTCAGCGGGGGGGCCAGAGACCCAGTACTTC. Encoded protein: CASSPSAGGPETQYF.

The chain couples TRBV6-1 to TRBJ1-5; 7 bases align to TRBD1. J gave up 4 bases and V 3 bases, and 9 bases lay outside the gene matches. This CDR3 is built from 16 residues. From germline, CDR1 is MNHNS and CDR2 SASEGT. This CDR3 reads CASSDSDRSVNQPQHF. The CDR3 DNA sequence: TGTGCCAGCAGTGATTCGGACAGGTCTGTGAATCAGCCCCAGCATTTT.

The chain uses TRBV28 and TRBJ2-7; 9 nucleotides align to TRBD2. Per the germline V gene, CDR1 is MDHEN and CDR2 is SYDVKM. This CDR3 is 15 amino acids long. After removal of 8 bases from V and 2 bases from J, the junction contained 10 bases not matched to a gene. The DNA of the CDR3 is TGTGCCAGCGGCCCCGGGGCGGGGGGGACCTACGAGCAGTACTTC. It is translated as CASGPGAGGTYEQYF.

V gene TRBV2 combines with J gene TRBJ1-4; no reliable D call. V was trimmed by 6 bases and J by 6 bases, leaving 14 bases between them. The CDR3 has 14 residues. Germline CDR1 and CDR2: SNHLY and FYNNEI. The CDR3 is CASRSPVRDEKLFF. Written as DNA, the CDR3 is TGTGCCAGCAGGTCACCGGTGAGGGATGAAAAACTGTTTTTT. The full variable domain, in which reference TRBV2 and TRBJ1-4 provide the parts outside the CDR3, is EPEVTQTPSHQVTQMGQEVILRCVPISNHLYFYWYRQILGQKVEFLVSFYNNEISEKSEIFDDQFSVERPDGSNFTLKIRSTKLEDSAMYFCASRSPVRDEKLFFGSGTQLSVL.

V and J are TRBV18 and TRBJ1-6; tentatively, D is TRBD1 (5 bases). V was pared by 1 base and J by 7 bases, with 8 bases between. The length of the CDR3 is 14 residues. The germline V gene encodes CDR1 KGHSH and CDR2 LQKENI. CDR3 amino acids: CASSPQDNNSPLHF. DNA of the CDR3: TGTGCCAGCTCACCACAGGACAACAATTCACCCCTCCACTTT.

The chain recombines TRBV7-2 with TRBJ1-5; 7 positions match TRBD1. Losses at the gene ends were 4 bases for V and 6 bases for J; bases not matched to a gene: 9. Germline CDR1 and CDR2: SGHTA and FQGNSA. The CDR3 is 15 residues long. The CDR3 spells CASSSSRGAVQPQHF. In DNA, the CDR3 is TGTGCCAGCAGCTCCAGCAGGGGGGCCGTTCAGCCCCAGCATTTT.

A few counts support this clone. The V and J genes are TRBV18 and TRBJ1-5, with D tentatively TRBD1 (6 bases). V was shortened by 3 bases and J by 7 bases, with 10 bases between the two germline ends. The CDR3 spans 13 residues. Germline CDR1 KGHSH, CDR2 LQKENI. The CDR3 bases are TGTGCCAGCTCACCTACAGGGATACAGCCCCAGCATTTT. Amino acids: CASSPTGIQPQHF.

This chain links TRBV28 with TRBJ1-4; TRBD1 agrees at 8 bases. V trimming: 6 bases; J trimming: 8 bases; junction bases outside the gene matches: 2. The CDR3 runs 12 residues. Germline loops: CDR1 MDHEN, CDR2 SYDVKM. DNA for the CDR3: TGTGCCAGCAGGAACAGGGGGGAAAAACTGTTTTTT. It translates to CASRNRGEKLFF.

This chain uses TRBV6-5 with TRBJ1-1; 7 bases fit TRBD1. V lost 11 bases to trimming and J lost 5 bases; unmatched junction nucleotides: 14. Germline loops: CDR1 MNHEY, CDR2 SVGAGI. The CDR3 runs 14 residues. In DNA, the CDR3 is TGTGCCGACCAACCTACAGGGGAAGGTACTGAAGCTTTCTTT. As protein: CADQPTGEGTEAFF.